The clone carrying this T cell receptor (beta chain) has ten or more counts. The antigen remains undetermined. The data were obtained in a study of T cell repertoires in cytomegalovirus infection. TCRdb independently ran MiXCR on the reads; one entry per CDR3 protein. This table holds about 830,000 distinct CDR3 sequences, less than 35% found once. CDR1 is MNHNS, CDR2 SASEGT, per germline. Trimming pared 10 bases from V and 5 bases from J, leaving 12 bases between. The CDR3 consists of 12 residues. This chain joins TRBV6-1 and TRBJ2-1, with a weak D call TRBD2 (7 bases). This clonotype originated in a human donor in good health (CMV status not recorded). Some clones in this sample may be carry-over from other donors' samples. The specimen was cultured CD8+ T cells from PBMCs, collected from culture after CMV antigen stimulation. The chain's CDR3 is CATGGAHNEQFF. The CDR3 DNA follows: TGTGCCACGGGGGGCGCGCACAATGAGCAGTTCTTC.